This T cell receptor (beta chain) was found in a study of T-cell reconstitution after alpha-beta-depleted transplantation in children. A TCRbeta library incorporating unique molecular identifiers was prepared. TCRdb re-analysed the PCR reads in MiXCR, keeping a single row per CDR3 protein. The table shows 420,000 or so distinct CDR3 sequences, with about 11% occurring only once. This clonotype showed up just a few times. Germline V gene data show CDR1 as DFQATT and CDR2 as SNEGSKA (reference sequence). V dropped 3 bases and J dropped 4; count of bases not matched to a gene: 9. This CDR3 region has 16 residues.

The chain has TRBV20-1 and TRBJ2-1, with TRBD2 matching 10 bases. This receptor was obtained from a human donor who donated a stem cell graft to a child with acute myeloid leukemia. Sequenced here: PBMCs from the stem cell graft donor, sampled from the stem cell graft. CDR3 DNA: TGCAGTGCTAGTCAAGCCAGCGGGGGGGGATACAATGAGCAGTTCTTC. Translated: CSASQASGGGYNEQFF.